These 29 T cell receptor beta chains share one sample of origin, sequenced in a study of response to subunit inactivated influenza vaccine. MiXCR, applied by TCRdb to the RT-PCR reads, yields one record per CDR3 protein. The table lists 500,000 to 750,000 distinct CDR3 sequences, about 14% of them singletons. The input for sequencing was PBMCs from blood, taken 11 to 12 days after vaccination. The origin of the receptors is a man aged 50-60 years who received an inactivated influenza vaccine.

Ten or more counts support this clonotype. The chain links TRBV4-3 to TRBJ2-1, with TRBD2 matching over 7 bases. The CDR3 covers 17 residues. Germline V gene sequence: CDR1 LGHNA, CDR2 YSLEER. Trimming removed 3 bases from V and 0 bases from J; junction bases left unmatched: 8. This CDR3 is CASSHQWGGSSYNEQFF. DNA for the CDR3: TGCGCCAGCAGCCATCAGTGGGGCGGGAGCTCCTACAATGAGCAGTTCTTC.

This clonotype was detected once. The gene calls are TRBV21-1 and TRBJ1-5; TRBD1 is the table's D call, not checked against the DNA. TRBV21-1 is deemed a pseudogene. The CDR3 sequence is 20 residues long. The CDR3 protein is CASSRGFKRDSQFSNQPQHF. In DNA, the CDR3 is TGTGCCAGCAGCAGAGGGTTTAAACGGGACAGCCAGTTTAGCAATCAGCCCCAGCATTTT.

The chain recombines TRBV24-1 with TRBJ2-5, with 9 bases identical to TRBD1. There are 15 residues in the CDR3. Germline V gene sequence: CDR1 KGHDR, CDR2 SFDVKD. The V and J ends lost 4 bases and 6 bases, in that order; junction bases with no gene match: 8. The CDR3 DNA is TGTGCCACCAGTGAGCCCGGACAGGGGACCAAGACCCAGTACTTC. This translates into CATSEPGQGTKTQYF.

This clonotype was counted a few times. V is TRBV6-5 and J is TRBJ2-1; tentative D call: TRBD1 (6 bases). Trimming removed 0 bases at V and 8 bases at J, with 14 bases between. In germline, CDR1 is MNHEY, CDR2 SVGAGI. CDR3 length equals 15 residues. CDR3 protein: CASSYSRGSRHEQFF. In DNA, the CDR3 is TGTGCCAGCAGTTACTCGAGGGGGTCGAGGCATGAGCAGTTCTTC.

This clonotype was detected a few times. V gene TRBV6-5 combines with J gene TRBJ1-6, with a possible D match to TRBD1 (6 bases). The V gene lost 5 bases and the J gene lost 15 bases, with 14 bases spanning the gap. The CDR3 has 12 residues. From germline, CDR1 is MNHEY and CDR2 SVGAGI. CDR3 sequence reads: CASSKAGTNLHF. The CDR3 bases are TGTGCCAGCAGTAAAGCAGGGACAAACCTCCACTTT.

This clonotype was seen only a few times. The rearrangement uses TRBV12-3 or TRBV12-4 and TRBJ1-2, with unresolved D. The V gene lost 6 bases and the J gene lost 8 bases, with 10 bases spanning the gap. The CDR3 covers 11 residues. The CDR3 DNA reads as TGTGCCAGCAGAAGTCTTGGGGGCTACACCTTC. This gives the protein CASRSLGGYTF.

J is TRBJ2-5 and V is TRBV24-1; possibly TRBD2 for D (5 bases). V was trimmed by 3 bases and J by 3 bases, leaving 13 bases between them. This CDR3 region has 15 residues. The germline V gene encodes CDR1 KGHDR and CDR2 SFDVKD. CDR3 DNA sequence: TGTGCCACCAGTGATCTCGGACGGGGAGAAGAGACCCAGTACTTC. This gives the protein CATSDLGRGEETQYF.

In nucleotides, the CDR3 is TGCGCCAGCAGCCAAGATAGCGGACCAAGCGCCTACGAGCAGTACTTC. Encoded protein: CASSQDSGPSAYEQYF. The chain joins TRBV4-3 to TRBJ2-7; possibly TRBD2 for D (6 bases). Germline V lookup: CDR1 LGHNA, CDR2 YSLEER. V was trimmed by 0 bases and J by 2 bases, leaving 14 bases between them. CDR3 length: 16 residues.

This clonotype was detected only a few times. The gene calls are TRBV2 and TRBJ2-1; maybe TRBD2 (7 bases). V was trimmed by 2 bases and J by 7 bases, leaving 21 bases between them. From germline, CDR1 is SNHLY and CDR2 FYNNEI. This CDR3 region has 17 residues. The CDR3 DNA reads TGTGCCAGCAGTGAATTTAAGGGGGGGCTATCGTTTAATGAGCAGTTCTTC. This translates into CASSEFKGGLSFNEQFF.

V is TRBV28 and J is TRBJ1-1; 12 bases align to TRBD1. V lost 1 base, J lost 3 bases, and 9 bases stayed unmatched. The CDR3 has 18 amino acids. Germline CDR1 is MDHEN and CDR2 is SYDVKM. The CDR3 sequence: CASSLSGTGGSFHTEAFF. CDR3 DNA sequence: TGTGCCAGCAGTTTATCCGGGACAGGGGGCAGTTTTCACACTGAAGCTTTCTTT.

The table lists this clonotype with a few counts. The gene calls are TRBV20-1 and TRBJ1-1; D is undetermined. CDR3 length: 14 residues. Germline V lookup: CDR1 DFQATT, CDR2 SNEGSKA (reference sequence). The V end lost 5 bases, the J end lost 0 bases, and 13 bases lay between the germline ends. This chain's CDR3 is CSADEARLNTEAFF. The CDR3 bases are TGCAGTGCTGACGAGGCTAGGTTGAACACTGAAGCTTTCTTT.

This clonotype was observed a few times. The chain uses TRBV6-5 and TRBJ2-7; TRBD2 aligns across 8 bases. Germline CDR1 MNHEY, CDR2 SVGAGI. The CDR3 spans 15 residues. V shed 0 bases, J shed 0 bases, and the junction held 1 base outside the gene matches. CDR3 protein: CASSYSSGISYEQYF. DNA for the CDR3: TGTGCCAGCAGTTACTCTAGCGGGATCTCCTACGAGCAGTACTTC.

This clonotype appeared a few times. CDR3 DNA: TGTGCCAGCAGTCAACTAGCCAACAATGAGCAGTTCTTC. This encodes CASSQLANNEQFF. The gene calls are TRBV2 and TRBJ2-1; possible D gene TRBD2, 6 bases. The V gene's germline CDR1 is SNHLY and CDR2 FYNNEI. CDR3 length equals 13 residues. V lost 5 bases to trimming and J lost 5 bases, with 10 bases between them.

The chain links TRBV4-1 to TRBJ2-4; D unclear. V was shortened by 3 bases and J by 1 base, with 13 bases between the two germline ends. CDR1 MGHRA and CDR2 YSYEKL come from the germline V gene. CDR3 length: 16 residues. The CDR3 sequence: CASSQGWGRAKNIQYF. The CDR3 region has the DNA TGCGCCAGCAGCCAGGGGTGGGGAAGGGCCAAAAACATTCAGTACTTC.

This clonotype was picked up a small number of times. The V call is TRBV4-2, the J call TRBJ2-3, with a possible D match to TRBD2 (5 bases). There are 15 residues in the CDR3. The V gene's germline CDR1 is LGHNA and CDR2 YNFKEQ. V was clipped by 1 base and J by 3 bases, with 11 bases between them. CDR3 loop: CASSQGPRGTDTQYF. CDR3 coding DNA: TGTGCCAGCAGCCAAGGTCCCCGGGGAACAGATACGCAGTATTTT.

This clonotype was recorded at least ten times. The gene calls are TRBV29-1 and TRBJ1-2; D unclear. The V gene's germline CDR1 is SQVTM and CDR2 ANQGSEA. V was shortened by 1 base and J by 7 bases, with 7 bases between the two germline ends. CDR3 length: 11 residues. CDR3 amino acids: CSVEVGAGYTF. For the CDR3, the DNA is TGCAGCGTTGAAGTGGGCGCTGGCTACACCTTC.

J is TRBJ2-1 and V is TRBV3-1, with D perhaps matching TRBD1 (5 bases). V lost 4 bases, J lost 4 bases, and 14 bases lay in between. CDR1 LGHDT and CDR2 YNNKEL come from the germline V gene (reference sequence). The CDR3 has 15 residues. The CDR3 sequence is CASSPYDRGYNEQFF. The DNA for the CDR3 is TGTGCCAGCAGCCCCTACGACAGAGGTTACAATGAGCAGTTCTTC.

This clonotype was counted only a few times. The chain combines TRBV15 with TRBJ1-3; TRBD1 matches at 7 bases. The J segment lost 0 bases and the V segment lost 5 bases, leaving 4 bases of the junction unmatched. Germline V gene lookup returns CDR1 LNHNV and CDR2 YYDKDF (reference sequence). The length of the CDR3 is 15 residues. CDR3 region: CATSEGAISGNTIYF. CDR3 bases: TGTGCCACCAGCGAGGGGGCCATCTCTGGAAACACCATATATTTT.

CDR3 DNA: TGTGCCAGCAGCTTGCAGGTTTCGGACACCATATATTTT. Amino acids: CASSLQVSDTIYF. The chain couples TRBV7-9 to TRBJ1-3, with unresolved D. In germline, CDR1 is SEHNR, CDR2 FQNEAQ (reference sequence). This CDR3 has 13 residues. V lost 3 bases and J 8 bases, leaving 11 bases between the germline ends.

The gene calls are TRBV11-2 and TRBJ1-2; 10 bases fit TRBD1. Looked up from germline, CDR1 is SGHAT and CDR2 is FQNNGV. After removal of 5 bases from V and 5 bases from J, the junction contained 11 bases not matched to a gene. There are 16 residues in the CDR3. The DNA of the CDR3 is TGTGCCAGCAGCACTCGAGGGGACAGGGGAGGGTATGGCTACACCTTC. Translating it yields CASSTRGDRGGYGYTF.

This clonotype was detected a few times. The CDR3 bases are TGCGCCAGCAGCTCCGGGACAGGGGGCAATTGGAAACTGTTTTTT. It yields the protein CASSSGTGGNWKLFF. The rearrangement uses TRBV5-1 and TRBJ1-4; 12 bases match TRBD1. V gave up 3 bases and J gave up 11 bases; unmatched junction bases: 8. The CDR3 contains 15 residues. CDR1 SGHRS and CDR2 YFSETQ come from the germline V gene.

Written as DNA, the CDR3 is TGTGCCAGCAGCTACGTCCGGGACCCAGCCTACGAGCAGTACTTC. Translation: CASSYVRDPAYEQYF. The chain joins TRBV28 to TRBJ2-7; D is perhaps TRBD1 or TRBD2 (5 bases each). V was shortened by 6 bases and J by 2 bases, with 17 bases between the two germline ends. Germline lookup yields CDR1 MDHEN and CDR2 SYDVKM. The CDR3 runs 15 residues.

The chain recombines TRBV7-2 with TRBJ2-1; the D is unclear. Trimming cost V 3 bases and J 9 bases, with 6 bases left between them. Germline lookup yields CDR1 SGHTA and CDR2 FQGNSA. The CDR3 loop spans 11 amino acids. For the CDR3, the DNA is TGTGCCAGCAGCTTGGCGTCTGAGCAGTTCTTC. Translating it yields CASSLASEQFF.

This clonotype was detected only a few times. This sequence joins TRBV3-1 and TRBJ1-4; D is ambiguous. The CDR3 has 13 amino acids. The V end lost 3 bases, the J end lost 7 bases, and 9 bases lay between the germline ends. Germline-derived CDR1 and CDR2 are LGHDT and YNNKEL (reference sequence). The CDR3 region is CASSQRVGEKLFF. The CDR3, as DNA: TGTGCCAGCAGCCAGAGAGTTGGTGAAAAACTGTTTTTT.

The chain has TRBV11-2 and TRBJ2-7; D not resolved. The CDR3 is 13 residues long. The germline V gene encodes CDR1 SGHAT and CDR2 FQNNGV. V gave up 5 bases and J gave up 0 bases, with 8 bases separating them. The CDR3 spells CASSRTPSYEQYF. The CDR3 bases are TGTGCCAGCAGCCGAACACCCTCCTACGAGCAGTACTTC. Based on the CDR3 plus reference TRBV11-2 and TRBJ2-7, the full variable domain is EAGVAQSPRYKIIEKRQSVAFWCNPISGHATLYWYQQILGQGPKLLIQFQNNGVVDDSQLPKDRFSAERLKGVDSTLKIQPAKLEDSAVYLCASSRTPSYEQYFGPGTRLTVT.

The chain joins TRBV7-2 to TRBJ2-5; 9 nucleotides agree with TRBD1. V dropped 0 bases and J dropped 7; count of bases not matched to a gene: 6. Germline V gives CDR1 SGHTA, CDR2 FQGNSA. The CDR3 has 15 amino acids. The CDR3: CASSLALGQGWTQYF. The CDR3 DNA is TGTGCCAGCAGCTTAGCGCTTGGACAGGGGTGGACCCAGTACTTC.

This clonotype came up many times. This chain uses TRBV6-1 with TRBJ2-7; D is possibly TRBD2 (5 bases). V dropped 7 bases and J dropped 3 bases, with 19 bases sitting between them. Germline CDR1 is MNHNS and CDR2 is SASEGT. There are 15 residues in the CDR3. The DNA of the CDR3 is TGTGCCAGCACAAAGGAGGCAGGTGTGTACTACGAGCAGTACTTC. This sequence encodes CASTKEAGVYYEQYF.

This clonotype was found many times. The chain's CDR3 is CASSISGTGFEAFF. DNA for the CDR3: TGTGCCAGCAGTATTTCCGGGACAGGGTTTGAAGCTTTCTTT. The V gene is TRBV6-6, the J gene TRBJ1-1, with 9 bases identical to TRBD1. CDR3 length: 14 amino acids. V shed 5 bases, J shed 7 bases, and the junction held 8 bases outside the gene matches. Germline V gene sequence: CDR1 MNHNY, CDR2 SVGAGI (reference sequence).

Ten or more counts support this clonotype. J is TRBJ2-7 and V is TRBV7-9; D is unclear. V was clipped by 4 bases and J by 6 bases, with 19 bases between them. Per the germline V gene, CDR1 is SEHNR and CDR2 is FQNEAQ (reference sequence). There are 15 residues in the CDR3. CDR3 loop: CASSSKDSVDGEQYF. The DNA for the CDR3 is TGTGCCAGCAGCTCAAAAGACTCCGTGGACGGCGAGCAGTACTTC.